The present entry profiles one T cell receptor (beta chain) with its context. Its antigen is not known. Each donor's blood draw was 8.5 to 10 milliliters of peripheral blood. The germline V gene encodes CDR1 SGHTA and CDR2 FQGNSA. Deletions cut 1 base from V and 2 bases from J, with 11 bases between. The CDR3 runs to 15 residues. The data stem from a study of blood T cells in healthy people across ages. General study points: Considered underestimates were the diversity estimates obtained from one million T cells. The study could not conclusively compare naive and antigen-experienced cells, given its unsorted PBMCs.

Combining a sample-barcoded 5' primer with a J-beta primer mix, a second PCR ran for about 7 to 11 cycles. Carrying 12 random nucleotides, a template-switch adaptor labeled each individual cDNA molecule. One entry per CDR3 protein, called by TCRdb with MiXCR from the 5' RACE reads. The sample lists about 1.6 million distinct CDR3 sequences; 30% to 35% were seen once. The J gene is TRBJ1-1, the V gene TRBV7-2, with D unresolved. Source material: blood. This receptor was obtained from a woman aged 25 to 39 in good health. The DNA for the CDR3 is TGTGCCAGCAGCTTAGTAGCAGCCTCCAACACTGAAGCTTTCTTT. Protein product: CASSLVAASNTEAFF.